This TCR beta chain was recovered during a study of CD8 T cells in ankylosing spondylitis. In this sample, this clonotype turned up many times. TCRdb reprocessed the 5' RACE reads with MiXCR, giving one entry per CDR3 protein. The table records more than 300,000 distinct CDR3 sequences, around a tenth of them present only once. V lost 6 bases, J lost 0 bases, and 8 bases stayed unmatched. CDR1 and CDR2 from the germline V gene are DFQATT and SNEGSKA (reference sequence). CDR3 length: 15 amino acids. The rearrangement uses TRBV20-1 and TRBJ2-1; 7 nucleotides match TRBD1. Sequenced material: blood, either unsorted or a sorted T cell fraction (not recorded which). The source of this sequence is a female donor with ankylosing spondylitis or in good health (not recorded which). The CDR3 DNA is TGCAGTGCCCCCGGGGACAGCAGCTCCTACAATGAGCAGTTCTTC. It encodes CSAPGDSSSYNEQFF.